This entry concerns a single T cell receptor beta chain. This sample is part of a study of blood T cell repertoires in COVID-19. Method: immunoSEQ multiplex PCR; TCRdb's copy keeps in-frame clones and lacks some. The profile shows fewer than 35,000 clones, almost 90% of them singletons. Germline V CDR1 and CDR2: LNHDA, SQIVND (reference sequence). The V segment lost 3 bases and the J segment 2 bases; nucleotides outside the gene matches: 4. The CDR3 spans 15 residues. The sequenced sample consisted of peripheral blood. This receptor was taken from a human donor in a cohort sampled during active COVID-19. The V gene is TRBV19, the J gene TRBJ2-7, with TRBD2 matching 10 bases. The CDR3 protein is CASSMSGRAAYEQYF. In DNA form, the CDR3 reads TGTGCCAGTAGTATGAGCGGGAGGGCGGCCTACGAGCAGTACTTC.